The 31 T cell receptor beta chains in this list originate from one sample, sequenced in a study of blood T cells in healthy people across ages. Together with a sample-barcoded 5' primer, a J-beta primer mix was included in a second PCR lasting about 7 to 11 cycles. TCRdb itself ran the 5' RACE reads through MiXCR, one entry per CDR3 protein. The sample lists over a million distinct CDR3 sequences; around 55% were seen once. The source material was blood. These receptors originate from a man between 18 and 29 years old in good health.

The chain joins TRBV20-1 to TRBJ2-3, with 14 bases lining up with TRBD2. After removal of 4 bases from V and 2 bases from J, the junction contained 8 bases not matched to a gene. The CDR3 runs to 17 residues. Germline V gene lookup returns CDR1 DFQATT and CDR2 SNEGSKA (reference sequence). CDR3 sequence: CSATLRTSGGPTDTQYF. CDR3 nucleotides: TGCAGTGCTACCCTCAGGACTAGCGGGGGGCCCACAGATACGCAGTATTTT.

The chain joins TRBV20-1 to TRBJ2-5, with TRBD1 as a possible D gene (6 bases). From germline, CDR1 is DFQATT and CDR2 SNEGSKA (reference sequence). V shed 2 bases and J shed 3 bases, with 10 bases lying between them. The CDR3 consists of 13 residues. The CDR3 coding sequence is TGCAGTGCTAGACAGGGGCTGGAAGAGACCCAGTACTTC. Amino acid sequence: CSARQGLEETQYF.

This clonotype has only a few counts. This chain uses TRBV27 with TRBJ1-2; 9 positions agree with TRBD1. The CDR3 spans 13 residues. Germline lookup yields CDR1 MNHEY and CDR2 SMNVEV (reference sequence). V dropped 10 bases and J dropped 4; count of bases not matched to a gene: 7. The CDR3 sequence: CATGDRETYGYTF. The CDR3 region has the DNA TGTGCCACCGGGGACAGGGAGACCTATGGCTACACCTTC.

The rearrangement joins TRBV6-2 or TRBV6-3 to TRBJ1-5, with 7 bases lining up with TRBD1. The germline V gene has CDR1 MNHEY and CDR2 SVGEGT. With V trimmed by 2 bases and J by 0 bases, 7 bases remained unmatched. This CDR3 region has 17 residues. DNA for the CDR3: TGTGCCAGCAGTTACACAACAGGGGCTGGTAGCAATCAGCCCCAGCATTTT. Its protein product is CASSYTTGAGSNQPQHF.

Concerning this clonotype: At one end the junction does not follow the germline gene, possibly because of a read error. V gene TRBV7-2 combines with J gene TRBJ1-2; D remains ambiguous. Germline V gene lookup returns CDR1 SGHTA and CDR2 FQGNSA. This CDR3 contains 12 residues. The CDR3 protein is CDSSFPLNGYTF. The DNA for the CDR3 is TGTGACAGCAGCTTTCCTTTGAATGGCTACACCTTC. Filled out from reference TRBV7-2 and TRBJ1-2, the complete variable domain reads GAGVSQSPSNKVTEKGKDVELRCDPISGHTALYWYRQSLGQGLEFLIYFQGNSAPDKSGLPSDRFSAERTGGSVSTLTIQRTQQEDSAVYLCDSSFPLNGYTFGSGTRLTVV.

The table lists this clonotype with a few counts. This chain links TRBV4-3 with TRBJ2-7, with no clear D. The germline V gene encodes CDR1 LGHNA and CDR2 YSLEER. The V end lost 0 bases, the J end lost 3 bases, and 6 bases lay between the germline ends. This CDR3 spans 13 amino acids. The chain's CDR3 is CASSQDIGYEQYF. For the CDR3, the DNA is TGCGCCAGCAGCCAAGATATCGGCTACGAGCAGTACTTC.

This rearrangement joins TRBV27 to TRBJ2-3; maybe TRBD1 (6 bases). The CDR3 runs to 16 residues. Germline loops: CDR1 MNHEY, CDR2 SMNVEV (reference sequence). Trimming cost V 4 bases and J 0 bases, with 14 bases left between them. The CDR3 is CASSSTTGPSTDTQYF. CDR3 sequence (DNA): TGTGCCAGCAGTTCGACGACAGGCCCTAGCACAGATACGCAGTATTTT.

The gene calls are TRBV20-1 and TRBJ2-4; 7 bases fit TRBD1. CDR1 is DFQATT and CDR2 is SNEGSKA in the germline V gene (reference sequence). This CDR3 contains 13 residues. V shed 5 bases and J 2 bases; nucleotides not matched to a gene: 3. The CDR3 here is CSADRETKNIQYF. In DNA form, the CDR3 reads TGCAGTGCTGACAGGGAGACCAAAAACATTCAGTACTTC.

The genes are TRBV7-2 and TRBJ2-7; the D is unclear. This CDR3 has 15 amino acids. The germline V gene encodes CDR1 SGHTA and CDR2 FQGNSA. V shed 5 bases and J shed 2 bases, with 16 bases lying between them. CDR3 DNA: TGTGCCAGCAGCCCGGTCGGTGGTCGAGCCTACGAGCAGTACTTC. It encodes CASSPVGGRAYEQYF.

The CDR3 loop reads CASSTTGTENNEQYF. The CDR3 nucleotides read TGCGCCAGCAGCACAACCGGGACAGAGAACAATGAGCAGTACTTC. The V call is TRBV5-1, the J call TRBJ2-5; the match to TRBD1 covers 7 bases. The V gene's germline CDR1 is SGHRS and CDR2 YFSETQ. The CDR3 length is 15 residues. The ends lost 4 bases at V and 11 bases at J; junction bases unmatched: 17.

The J gene is TRBJ2-5, the V gene TRBV7-9; D is undetermined. Near its end, the DNA agrees better with TRBJ2-7, so the J call may be wrong. The CDR3 has 14 residues. In germline, CDR1 is SEHNR, CDR2 FQNEAQ (reference sequence). The CDR3 DNA reads TGTGCCAGCAGCCCAGCCGCGTCTGATTACGAGCAGTACTTC. This codes for CASSPAASDYEQYF.

The chain uses TRBV5-1 and TRBJ2-5; a weak D match, TRBD2 (5 bases). V dropped 1 base and J dropped 11 bases, with 18 bases sitting between them. Germline V gene lookup returns CDR1 SGHRS and CDR2 YFSETQ. This CDR3 spans 14 amino acids. The CDR3 protein is CASSLSVLAPGQYF. CDR3 sequence (DNA): TGCGCCAGCAGCTTGTCGGTACTCGCGCCGGGGCAGTACTTC.

The rearrangement links TRBV6-5 to TRBJ1-1, with a tentative D call TRBD1 (5 bases). CDR1 is MNHEY and CDR2 is SVGAGI in the germline V gene. The CDR3 loop spans 14 amino acids. Trimming shortened V by 5 bases and J by 0 bases, and 10 bases separated the two germline ends. The CDR3 loop is CASSHRGLNTEAFF. CDR3 coding DNA: TGTGCCAGCAGTCATCGGGGACTGAACACTGAAGCTTTCTTT.

This sequence joins TRBV20-1 and TRBJ2-7; tentatively, D is TRBD2 (5 bases). The CDR3 contains 12 residues. The germline V gene encodes CDR1 DFQATT and CDR2 SNEGSKA (reference sequence). V was cut by 5 bases and J by 3 bases, with 11 bases left in between. CDR3 bases: TGCAGTGCTGTCGGGATATTCTACGAGCAGTACTTC. This codes for CSAVGIFYEQYF.

Only one count was recorded for this clonotype. The chain recombines TRBV11-2 with TRBJ1-6; TRBD1 matches at 7 bases. The germline V gene has CDR1 SGHAT and CDR2 FQNNGV. V dropped 6 bases and J dropped 9; count of bases not matched to a gene: 11. The CDR3 sequence is 15 residues long. DNA of the CDR3: TGTGCCAGCAGAGAGACAGGGACATTCGGTTCACCCCTCCACTTT. Its protein is CASRETGTFGSPLHF.

The table lists this clonotype with a few counts. One end of the junction does not line up with germline, which may come from a read error. V gene TRBV20-1 combines with J gene TRBJ2-3; no clear D. The CDR3 runs 12 residues. CDR1 is DFQATT, CDR2 SNEGSKA, per germline (reference sequence). The CDR3 region is CNARTDADTQYF. As DNA, the CDR3 is TGCAATGCTAGGACCGACGCAGATACGCAGTATTTT.

The J gene is TRBJ2-4, the V gene TRBV4-1, with D tentatively TRBD2 (6 bases). Germline-derived CDR1 and CDR2 are MGHRA and YSYEKL. The CDR3 covers 13 residues. Trimming took off 0 bases at V and 13 bases at J, with 13 bases between the two ends. CDR3 nucleotides: TGCGCCAGCAGCCAAGATGGGCTACGGGAGCAGTACTTC. Amino acids: CASSQDGLREQYF.

This clonotype was recorded a few times. The rearrangement links TRBV10-3 to TRBJ1-4; the D gene is possibly TRBD1 (5 bases). Trimming left V 6 bases short and J 8 bases short, with 22 bases between. The CDR3 loop spans 16 amino acids. Per germline, CDR1 ENHRY and CDR2 SYGVKD. CDR3 sequence reads: CAISARGAGVGEKLFF. For the CDR3, the DNA is TGTGCCATCAGCGCACGGGGAGCGGGGGTAGGGGAAAAACTGTTTTTT.

The chain recombines TRBV7-2 with TRBJ2-2; D may be TRBD1 (6 bases). CDR3 length: 14 residues. Germline lookup yields CDR1 SGHTA and CDR2 FQGNSA. The V and J ends lost 7 bases and 6 bases respectively, with 15 bases between them. CDR3 region: CASNLQGGPGELFF. The CDR3 DNA sequence: TGTGCCAGCAACCTACAGGGCGGTCCCGGGGAGCTGTTTTTT.

The rearrangement joins TRBV30 to TRBJ2-1; 9 bases fit TRBD2. The CDR3 totals 15 residues. Germline lookup yields CDR1 GTSNPN and CDR2 SVGIG (reference sequence). V lost 2 bases to trimming and J lost 8 bases; unmatched junction nucleotides: 10. The CDR3, as DNA: TGTGCCTGGAGTCGGGCGGGGGGGGTATTGGATGAGCAGTTCTTC. Protein product: CAWSRAGGVLDEQFF.

This clonotype was seen a few times. The chain employs TRBV6-2 or TRBV6-3 and TRBJ2-6; D is ambiguous. Germline lookup yields CDR1 MNHEY and CDR2 SVGEGT. This CDR3 region has 15 residues. Trimming took 5 bases from V and 0 from J, leaving 8 bases between them. In DNA, the CDR3 is TGTGCCAGCAGTCAGCTGGGCTCTGGGGCCAACGTCCTGACTTTC. This translates into CASSQLGSGANVLTF.

This CDR3 is CSSLRGVSNEQFF. The CDR3 coding sequence is TGCAGCTCCCTAAGGGGGGTTTCCAATGAGCAGTTCTTC. The chain uses TRBV29-1 and TRBJ2-1; tentatively, D is TRBD1 or TRBD2 (6 bases each). Germline-derived CDR1 and CDR2 are SQVTM and ANQGSEA. The CDR3 totals 13 residues. The ends were cut back, 8 bases at V and 6 bases at J, with 17 bases in the middle.

The V gene is TRBV24-1, the J gene TRBJ2-2; maybe TRBD2 (6 bases). The CDR3 consists of 18 residues. The V gene lost 4 bases and the J gene lost 3 bases, with 20 bases spanning the gap. Germline CDR1 KGHDR, CDR2 SFDVKD. This chain's CDR3 is CATSETPPGTGDTGELFF. CDR3 coding DNA: TGTGCCACCAGTGAAACACCACCAGGGACTGGGGACACCGGGGAGCTGTTTTTT.

This clonotype has more than one count but fewer than ten. V usage is TRBV25-1 and J usage is TRBJ2-7; D perhaps matches TRBD1 (7 bases). The end of the DNA is better explained by TRBJ2-5, so the J call may be wrong. CDR1 and CDR2 from the germline V gene are MGHDK and SYGVNS. This CDR3 has 15 residues. Here the CDR3 reads CASSELSSGGETQYF. CDR3 sequence (DNA): TGTGCCAGCAGTGAGCTATCCTCAGGGGGGGAGACCCAGTACTTC.

The chain combines TRBV19 with TRBJ2-1; possibly TRBD2 for D (5 bases). Trimming shortened V by 6 bases and J by 10 bases, and 22 bases separated the two germline ends. CDR1 is LNHDA, CDR2 SQIVND, per germline (reference sequence). The CDR3 is 15 residues long. The CDR3 reads CASREGLEPFGEQFF. CDR3 in DNA: TGTGCCAGTAGAGAGGGCTTAGAGCCATTTGGGGAGCAGTTCTTC.

This clonotype was counted between two and nine times. The rearrangement uses TRBV29-1 and TRBJ2-7; a possible D gene is TRBD1 (6 bases). This CDR3 comprises 15 residues. Germline V gives CDR1 SQVTM, CDR2 ANQGSEA. Trimming removed 0 bases at V and 7 bases at J, with 19 bases between. This CDR3 reads CSVEDQQGAPGEQYF. Here the CDR3 DNA reads TGCAGCGTTGAAGATCAACAGGGAGCTCCGGGGGAGCAGTACTTC.

The chain recombines TRBV9 with TRBJ2-7; TRBD2 matches at 10 bases. Germline V gene data show CDR1 as SGDLS and CDR2 as YYNGEE. V was pared by 1 base and J by 5 bases, with 9 bases of the junction left unmatched. The CDR3 has 16 amino acids. CDR3 protein: CASSVRPSGGIDEQYF. In DNA, the CDR3 is TGTGCCAGCAGCGTACGGCCTAGCGGGGGCATAGACGAGCAGTACTTC.

The chain uses TRBV5-4 and TRBJ1-4; a possible D gene is TRBD1 (6 bases). Trimming left V 3 bases short and J 2 bases short, with 14 bases between. The CDR3 contains 16 residues. CDR1 and CDR2 (germline): SGHNT, YYREEE (reference sequence). As DNA, the CDR3 is TGTGCCAGCAGCTCCGGGACACTGGGTACTAATGAAAAACTGTTTTTT. Translated, it gives CASSSGTLGTNEKLFF.

V is TRBV12-3 or TRBV12-4 and J is TRBJ1-2; TRBD1 might be the D (6 bases). The CDR3 contains 14 residues. V dropped 5 bases and J dropped 8 bases, with 18 bases sitting between them. The DNA of the CDR3 is TGTGCCAGCAGTGACCAGAACAGGGTACGCGGCTACACCTTC. Translated: CASSDQNRVRGYTF.

The V and J genes are TRBV20-1 and TRBJ1-4; TRBD1 matches 8 bases. The CDR3 length is 13 residues. J lost 8 bases, V lost 5 bases, and 7 bases had no gene match. The germline V gene encodes CDR1 DFQATT and CDR2 SNEGSKA (reference sequence). The CDR3 DNA reads as TGCAGTGCTGGACAGGGAGGGGAAGAAAAACTGTTTTTT. Translated, it gives CSAGQGGEEKLFF.

This clonotype has just one count. The chain recombines TRBV28 with TRBJ2-5; D ambiguous. The germline CDR1 and CDR2 sequences are MDHEN and SYDVKM. With 3 bases removed from V and 3 bases from J, the gap between germline ends came to 11 bases. CDR3 length: 14 residues. CDR3 DNA: TGTGCCAGCAGTTTTTTTGGCAGAAAAGAGACCCAGTACTTC. Translating gives CASSFFGRKETQYF.